Below are 19 T cell receptor beta chains sequenced from a single sample in a study of CD8+ T cells in alopecia areata. Once RNA had been extracted, it was reverse transcribed into cDNA to act as the sequencing template. The protocol was immunoSEQ multiplex PCR, while the TCRdb copy is restricted to in-frame clones and leaves out a portion. The data show about 150,000 clones, around half seen once. Sample: CD8+ T cells sorted from blood, taken at week 0. The receptors derive from a human donor with alopecia areata.

The chain is built from TRBV5-6 and TRBJ2-7; perhaps TRBD1 as D (6 bases). There are 13 residues in the CDR3. V lost 3 bases and J 4 bases, leaving 11 bases between the germline ends. CDR1 is SGHDT, CDR2 YYEEEE, per germline. The CDR3 loop reads CASSYGTNYEQYF. CDR3 coding DNA: TGTGCCAGCAGCTACGGGACAAATTACGAGCAGTACTTC.

This clone came up a few times. The chain combines TRBV10-3 with TRBJ2-7; D not certain. This CDR3 contains 13 residues. Trimming stripped 0 bases from V and 2 bases from J, with 5 bases between. The germline gives CDR1 ENHRY, CDR2 SYGVKD. CDR3 sequence reads: CAISESSTYEQYF. The CDR3 nucleotides are TGTGCCATCAGTGAGTCATCGACCTACGAGCAGTACTTC.

The CDR3 here is CSVDGGVVGYTF. Written as DNA, the CDR3 is TGCAGCGTTGACGGGGGAGTCGTTGGCTACACCTTC. V and J are TRBV29-1 and TRBJ1-2; a possible D gene is TRBD1 (5 bases). Between the trimmed V and J ends, which lost 3 bases and 7 bases, there was a span of 12 bases. The CDR3 consists of 12 residues. CDR1 and CDR2 (germline): SQVTM, ANQGSEA.

The table lists this clone with a few counts. V is TRBV29-1 and J is TRBJ2-4; possible D gene TRBD1, 5 bases. Germline V CDR1 and CDR2: SQVTM, ANQGSEA. The CDR3 consists of 13 residues. V lost 1 base to trimming and J lost 3 bases, with 7 bases between them. This CDR3 is CSVEARDKNIQYF. CDR3 nucleotides: TGCAGCGTTGAAGCCAGGGACAAAAACATTCAGTACTTC.

The genes are TRBV7-2 and TRBJ1-5; D remains ambiguous. V shed 5 bases and J shed 3 bases, with 5 bases lying between them. Germline lookup yields CDR1 SGHTA and CDR2 FQGNSA. This CDR3 spans 12 amino acids. The CDR3 sequence is CASSLDNQPQHF. In nucleotides, the CDR3 is TGTGCCAGCAGCCTAGACAATCAGCCCCAGCATTTT.

A remark on this clone: Other DNA sequences in the sample encode the same CDR3. The chain recombines TRBV29-1 with TRBJ2-7; D is unresolved. In germline, CDR1 is SQVTM, CDR2 ANQGSEA. The CDR3 extends over 11 amino acids. V was shortened by 6 bases and J by 1 base, with 7 bases between the two germline ends. The CDR3 bases are TGCAGCGTCCGGGTTTCCTACGAGCAGTACTTC. The encoded protein is CSVRVSYEQYF.

The chain is built from TRBV9 and TRBJ1-2; TRBD1 is a possible D gene (5 bases). V was cut by 0 bases and J by 4 bases, with 10 bases left in between. Germline CDR1 is SGDLS and CDR2 is YYNGEE. There are 14 residues in the CDR3. CDR3 DNA: TGTGCCAGCAGCGTAGGAACAGGCCTCTATGGCTACACCTTC. Its protein is CASSVGTGLYGYTF. The variable domain in full, completed from reference TRBV9 and TRBJ1-2, reads DSGVTQTPKHLITATGQRVTLRCSPRSGDLSVYWYQQSLDQGLQFLIQYYNGEERAKGNILERFSAQQFPDLHSELNLSSLELGDSALYFCASSVGTGLYGYTFGSGTRLTVV.

The chain recombines TRBV6-1 with TRBJ1-4, with unresolved D. This CDR3 is 15 amino acids long. Trimming pared 4 bases from V and 1 base from J, leaving 10 bases between. The V gene's germline CDR1 is MNHNS and CDR2 SASEGT. The CDR3 loop reads CASSAMEGTNEKLFF. The CDR3 nucleotides read TGTGCCAGCAGTGCCATGGAGGGAACTAATGAAAAACTGTTTTTT.

The chain has TRBV23-1 and TRBJ2-3; no clear D gene. TRBV23-1 is designated an ORF whose function remains uncertain. CDR3 size: 14 residues. V lost 0 bases to trimming and J lost 6 bases, with 10 bases between them. CDR3 in DNA: TGCGCCAGCAGTCAATCGAAAGCATCGGATACGCAGTATTTT. It is translated as CASSQSKASDTQYF.

The chain is built from TRBV30 and TRBJ2-1, with a weak D call TRBD2 (6 bases). The length of the CDR3 is 15 residues. Germline V gene sequence: CDR1 GTSNPN, CDR2 SVGIG (reference sequence). V was trimmed by 4 bases and J by 4 bases, leaving 17 bases between them. Written as DNA, the CDR3 is TGTGCCTGGACTAAACCGGGGGTAGCGTACAATGAGCAGTTCTTC. The encoded protein is CAWTKPGVAYNEQFF.

The genes are TRBV11-2 and TRBJ2-3; the match to TRBD2 covers 9 bases. The V gene end was trimmed by 5 bases and the J gene end by 5 bases; junction bases not matched to a gene: 11. The CDR3 runs to 16 residues. Germline V gene data show CDR1 as SGHAT and CDR2 as FQNNGV. The chain's CDR3 is CASSPRAGGDIDTQYF. As DNA, the CDR3 is TGTGCCAGCAGCCCGCGAGCGGGGGGTGATATAGATACGCAGTATTTT.

The rearrangement uses TRBV7-9 and TRBJ1-1; no firm D call. V was pared by 1 base and J by 1 base, with 7 bases between. In germline, CDR1 is SEHNR, CDR2 FQNEAQ (reference sequence). The CDR3 is made up of 14 amino acids. CDR3 residues: CASSLVQSNTEAFF. Written as DNA, the CDR3 is TGTGCCAGCAGCTTAGTGCAGTCGAACACTGAAGCTTTCTTT. Based on the CDR3 plus reference TRBV7-9 and TRBJ1-1, the full variable domain is DTGVSQNPRHKITKRGQNVTFRCDPISEHNRLYWYRQTLGQGPEFLTYFQNEAQLEKSRLLSDRFSAERPKGSFSTLEIQRTEQGDSAMYLCASSLVQSNTEAFFGQGTRLTVV.

The chain uses TRBV20-1 and TRBJ1-2; 9 bases line up with TRBD1. V dropped 6 bases and J dropped 8; count of bases not matched to a gene: 4. Germline V CDR1 and CDR2: DFQATT, SNEGSKA (reference sequence). The CDR3 totals 11 residues. This CDR3 is CSAPTGGGYTF. CDR3 in DNA: TGCAGTGCACCGACAGGGGGGGGCTACACCTTC.

The chain has TRBV30 and TRBJ1-1; D is ambiguous. CDR3 length: 10 residues. The germline V gene has CDR1 GTSNPN and CDR2 SVGIG (reference sequence). Trimming removed 1 base from V and 3 bases from J, with 0 bases in between. CDR3 protein: CAWSDTEAFF. The CDR3 DNA follows: TGTGCCTGGAGTGACACTGAAGCTTTCTTT.

In this sample, this clone turned up a few times. V and J are TRBV29-1 and TRBJ2-6; no firm D call. CDR1 SQVTM and CDR2 ANQGSEA come from the germline V gene. The CDR3 has 17 amino acids. Between the trimmed V and J ends, which lost 6 bases and 4 bases, there was a span of 22 bases. CDR3 amino acids: CSVTDPRAVEGANVLTF. DNA of the CDR3: TGCAGCGTGACGGACCCCCGGGCTGTAGAAGGGGCCAACGTCCTGACTTTC. Complete variable domain (other parts from reference TRBV29-1 and TRBJ2-6): SAVISQKPSRDICQRGTSLTIQCQVDSQVTMMFWYRQQPGQSLTLIATANQGSEATYESGFVIDKFPISRPNLTFSTLTVSNMSPEDSSIYLCSVTDPRAVEGANVLTFGAGSRLTVL.

V is TRBV5-6 and J is TRBJ2-5, with a tentative D call TRBD2 (6 bases). V was cut by 2 bases and J by 4 bases, with 15 bases left in between. The V gene's germline CDR1 is SGHDT and CDR2 YYEEEE. The CDR3 extends over 15 amino acids. The CDR3 loop reads CASSFNPGTGETQYF. The CDR3 bases are TGTGCCAGCAGCTTTAATCCGGGGACTGGAGAGACCCAGTACTTC.

The V gene is TRBV9, the J gene TRBJ1-6, with 9 nucleotides matching TRBD1. The CDR3 is made up of 15 amino acids. Trimming removed 0 bases from V and 10 bases from J; junction bases left unmatched: 5. CDR1 is SGDLS and CDR2 is YYNGEE in the germline V gene. The CDR3 loop reads CASSVAGTGLSPLHF. For the CDR3, the DNA is TGTGCCAGCAGCGTAGCGGGGACAGGGTTGTCACCCCTCCACTTT.

This clone was counted between two and nine times. The same CDR3 arises from other DNA sequences in this sample as well. The genes are TRBV29-1 and TRBJ2-7; D possibly matches TRBD1 or TRBD2 (5 bases each). Looked up from germline, CDR1 is SQVTM and CDR2 is ANQGSEA. V dropped 5 bases and J dropped 0 bases, with 8 bases sitting between them. This CDR3 contains 12 residues. CDR3 region: CSVRDGSYEQYF. The CDR3 DNA reads TGCAGCGTTCGGGACGGCTCCTACGAGCAGTACTTC.

The rearrangement joins TRBV13 to TRBJ2-7; D may be TRBD1 (5 bases). The V end lost 5 bases, the J end lost 3 bases, and 14 bases lay between the germline ends. The germline V gene encodes CDR1 PRHDT and CDR2 FYEKMQ (reference sequence). The CDR3 spans 14 residues. The CDR3 DNA follows: TGTGCCAGCAGCCCTCCGGAAGGGGTCTACGAGCAGTACTTC. This gives the protein CASSPPEGVYEQYF.